This T cell receptor (beta chain) emerged from a study of memory CD4+ T cells and cytomegalovirus serostatus. Here immunoSEQ multiplex PCR was the method, and the copy in TCRdb shows in-frame clones only, minus some. The data hold about 58,000 clones, with roughly 85% observed a single time. Deletions cut 0 bases from V and 7 bases from J, with 21 bases between. This CDR3 region has 17 residues. CDR1 MNHNS and CDR2 SASEGT come from the germline V gene. Concerning this clone itself: Its antigen is unknown.

Single viable CD3+CD4+CD8-CD45RO+ cells were sorted as the memory CD4+ T cells. Serum IgG to CMV pp150, pp28, p38 and p52 defined serostatus. Total CD4+ T cells were enriched by CD4 positive selection. Findings and limits, study-wide: Of approximately 160 reported CMV TCRbeta sequences, just over 65 were found in memory CD4+ repertoires.

This clonotype was obtained from an adult in good health and CMV-seronegative. Some clones in this sample may be carry-over from other donors' samples. This rearrangement joins TRBV6-1 to TRBJ2-5; D may be TRBD1 (6 bases). Sequenced sample: memory CD4+ T cells from blood. The CDR3 spells CASSEAALDRTQRTQYF. The CDR3, as DNA: TGTGCCAGCAGTGAAGCGGCGCTAGACAGGACCCAACGGACCCAGTACTTC.